This section outlines one T cell receptor (beta chain) sequence together with its context. This sample stems from a study of shared clonotypes between healthy human individuals. V shed 1 base and J shed 5 bases, with 4 bases lying between them. CDR3 length: 12 residues. CDR1 is SEHNR and CDR2 is FQNEAQ in the germline V gene (reference sequence). Study processing details: Owing to the provision of junction-only sequences devoid of quality scores by immunoSEQ, filtering differed. The protocol was immunoSEQ multiplex PCR, while the TCRdb copy is restricted to in-frame clones and leaves out a portion. V and J calls and clone size are those listed in that table; D and trimming were worked out from the DNA. The repertoire holds around 2.1 million clones, with almost 96% as singletons.

This chain connects TRBV7-9 to TRBJ2-3, with unresolved D. The receptor was isolated from a man in his late teens or twenties in good health. Sequencing used naive CD4+ T cells sorted from blood. This sample's subset: CD45RA+ positively selected. The CDR3 sequence: CASSLDIDTQYF. The CDR3 DNA is TGTGCCAGCAGCTTAGACATAGATACGCAGTATTTT.